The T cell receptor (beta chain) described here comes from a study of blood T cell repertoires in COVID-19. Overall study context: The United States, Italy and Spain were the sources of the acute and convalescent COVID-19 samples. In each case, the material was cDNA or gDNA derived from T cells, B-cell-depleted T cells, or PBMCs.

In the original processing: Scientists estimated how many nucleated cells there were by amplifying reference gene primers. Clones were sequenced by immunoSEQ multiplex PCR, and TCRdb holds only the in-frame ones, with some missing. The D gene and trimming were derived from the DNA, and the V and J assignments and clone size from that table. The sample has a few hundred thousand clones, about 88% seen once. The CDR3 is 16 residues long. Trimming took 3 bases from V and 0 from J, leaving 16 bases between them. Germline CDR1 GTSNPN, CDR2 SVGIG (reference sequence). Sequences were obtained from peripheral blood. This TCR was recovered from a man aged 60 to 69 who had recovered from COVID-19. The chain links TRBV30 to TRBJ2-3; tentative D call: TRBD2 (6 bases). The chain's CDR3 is CAWRMERASSTDTQYF. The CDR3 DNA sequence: TGTGCCTGGAGAATGGAGCGGGCATCTAGCACAGATACGCAGTATTTT.